Sequencing of this T cell receptor beta chain was carried out in a study of OX40 agonist ivuxolimab in advanced cancers. Using immunoSEQ multiplex PCR, the repertoire was profiled, and TCRdb retains in-frame clones only, with some absent. The profile shows about 35,000 clones, about 80% of them singletons. The clonotype originates from an adult with an advanced solid tumor such as melanoma, head and neck, liver or kidney cancer. The starting material was CD4+ or CD8+ T cells sorted from blood, obtained in a trial of the OX40 agonist ivuxolimab.

The chain's CDR3 is CASSLAAGFGYTF. In DNA form, the CDR3 reads TGTGCCAGCAGCTTAGCGGCGGGGTTTGGCTACACCTTC. V usage is TRBV7-9 and J usage is TRBJ1-2; no clear D. Looked up from germline, CDR1 is SEHNR and CDR2 is FQNEAQ (reference sequence). Trimming took off 0 bases at V and 7 bases at J, with 9 bases between the two ends. The CDR3 totals 13 residues. Looking up the rest from reference TRBV7-9 and TRBJ1-2 gives the full variable domain: DTGVSQNPRHKITKRGQNVTFRCDPISEHNRLYWYRQTLGQGPEFLTYFQNEAQLEKSRLLSDRFSAERPKGSFSTLEIQRTEQGDSAMYLCASSLAAGFGYTFGSGTRLTVV.